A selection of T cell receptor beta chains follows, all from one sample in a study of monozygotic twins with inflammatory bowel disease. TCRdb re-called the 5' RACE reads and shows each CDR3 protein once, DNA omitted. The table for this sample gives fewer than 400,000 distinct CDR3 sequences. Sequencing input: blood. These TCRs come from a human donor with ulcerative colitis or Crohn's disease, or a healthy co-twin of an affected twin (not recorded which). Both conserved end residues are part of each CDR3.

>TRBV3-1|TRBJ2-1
CASSLAGGVAYNEQFF
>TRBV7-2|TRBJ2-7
CASSSQRAEQYF
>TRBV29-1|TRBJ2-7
CSVGPGRQAQYF
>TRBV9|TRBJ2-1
CASSVASRTSGNEQFF
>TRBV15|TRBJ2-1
CATSPRLDYTNIYNEQFF
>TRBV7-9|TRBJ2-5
CASSRRIGETQYF
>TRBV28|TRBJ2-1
CASSLGGLAGVLGRKNGGNEQFF
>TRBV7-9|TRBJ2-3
CASSLTRPPDTQYF
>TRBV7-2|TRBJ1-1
CASSLSQGNTEAFF
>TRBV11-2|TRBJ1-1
CASSSRTGDGTEAFF
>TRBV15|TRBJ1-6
CATSIDLSSYNSPLHF
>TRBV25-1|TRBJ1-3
CASTSTEMAPSSGNTIYF
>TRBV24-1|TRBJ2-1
CATSAAGLFRYNEQFF
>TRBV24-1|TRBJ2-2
CATSDSRWTGRTGELFF
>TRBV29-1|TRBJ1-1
CSVKMDRGPLGGTEAFF
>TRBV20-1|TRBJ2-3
CSAIPGGVGTQYF
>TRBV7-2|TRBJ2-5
CASSLSSGKQETQYF
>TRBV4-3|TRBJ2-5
CASSQETRGETQYF
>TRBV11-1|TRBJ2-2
CASSLRRRGLNTGELFF
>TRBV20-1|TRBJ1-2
CSARVQGARGYTF